This entry lists 10 T cell receptor beta chains sequenced from one sample in a study of blood T cell repertoires in COVID-19. The data were produced by immunoSEQ multiplex PCR, yet TCRdb's version contains in-frame clones alone and is incomplete. The sample includes 68,000 or so clones, approximately 92% of them seen just once. Source material: peripheral blood. The receptors shown here come from a man aged 45-60 years with active COVID-19.

The chain carries TRBV7-6 and TRBJ1-1; weak D call: TRBD1 (6 bases). This CDR3 has 19 residues. V gave up 5 bases and J gave up 4 bases, with 29 bases separating them. Per germline, CDR1 SGHVS and CDR2 FNYEAQ. The CDR3 DNA is TGTGCCAGCAGCCGGAGCGAAGGGGGAGCCGAGCAAGGCGGCACTGAAGCTTTCTTT. Its protein is CASSRSEGGAEQGGTEAFF. Using reference TRBV7-6 and TRBJ1-1 for the parts outside the CDR3, the full variable domain is GAGVSQSPRYKVTKRGQDVALRCDPISGHVSLYWYRQALGQGPEFLTYFNYEAQQDKSGLPNDRFSAERPEGSISTLTIQRTEQRDSAMYRCASSRSEGGAEQGGTEAFFGQGTRLTVV.

The chain joins TRBV5-6 to TRBJ2-7; D call uncertain. The V end was cut by 3 bases, the J end by 1 base, with 8 bases between. The CDR3 runs 13 residues. CDR1 and CDR2 (germline): SGHDT, YYEEEE. CDR3 DNA sequence: TGTGCCAGCAGCTACGAGAGTTCCTACGAGCAGTACTTC. Residues: CASSYESSYEQYF.

The CDR3 DNA sequence: TGTGCCAGCAGCCAAGACAGGGATCTCAACTATGGCTACACCTTC. It encodes CASSQDRDLNYGYTF. The chain is built from TRBV3-1 (or the pseudogene TRBV3-2) and TRBJ1-2, with D tentatively TRBD1 (5 bases). The germline V gene has CDR1 LGHDT and CDR2 YNNKEL (reference sequence). The CDR3 spans 15 residues. V was pared by 0 bases and J by 2 bases, with 10 bases between.

This clone was detected a few times. The chain recombines TRBV7-6 with TRBJ1-1, with 8 bases fitting TRBD1. The junction had 14 bases not matched to a gene; V was cut back by 5 bases and J by 6 bases. Germline assignment: CDR1 SGHVS and CDR2 FNYEAQ. The CDR3 spans 16 residues. CDR3 nucleotides: TGTGCCAGCAGCCCCCAGGGGGCGCCTATCGGGGCTGAAGCTTTCTTT. It codes for CASSPQGAPIGAEAFF.

CDR3 residues: CASSFPTSGRNTGELFF. In nucleotides, the CDR3 is TGTGCCAGCAGCTTTCCTACTAGCGGGAGGAACACCGGGGAGCTGTTTTTT. This chain connects TRBV7-3 to TRBJ2-2; 11 nucleotides agree with TRBD2. This CDR3 is 17 amino acids long. CDR1 is SGHTA, CDR2 FQGTGA, per germline. The junction had 4 bases not matched to a gene; V was cut back by 3 bases and J by 1 base.

J is TRBJ2-3 and V is TRBV6-5, with 7 bases fitting TRBD1. V was clipped by 4 bases and J by 11 bases; unmatched bases: 15. There are 15 residues in the CDR3. The germline V gene has CDR1 MNHEY and CDR2 SVGAGI. The CDR3 DNA reads as TGTGCCAGCAGTTTCGGACAGGCAGGAACGGTGGGGCAGTATTTT. It is translated as CASSFGQAGTVGQYF.

The J gene is TRBJ2-1, the V gene TRBV7-2; 9 bases map to TRBD2. V gave up 1 base and J gave up 3 bases; unmatched junction bases: 4. Germline CDR1 SGHTA, CDR2 FQGNSA. The CDR3 is 16 amino acids. In nucleotides, the CDR3 is TGTGCCAGCAGCTTAGTCGCGGGGGGGATCTACAATGAGCAGTTCTTC. It codes for CASSLVAGGIYNEQFF.

This chain links TRBV5-1 with TRBJ1-1; TRBD1 is a possible D gene (5 bases). The CDR3 is 14 amino acids. V was shortened by 5 bases and J by 4 bases, with 15 bases between the two germline ends. CDR1 and CDR2 from the germline V gene are SGHRS and YFSETQ. The CDR3 loop is CASRQPGISTEAFF. Here the CDR3 DNA reads TGCGCCAGCAGGCAACCAGGGATTAGCACTGAAGCTTTCTTT.

The chain combines TRBV15 with TRBJ1-1; D may be TRBD1 (5 bases). V dropped 0 bases and J dropped 10 bases, with 9 bases sitting between them. CDR1 and CDR2 (germline): LNHNV, YYDKDF (reference sequence). The CDR3 has 12 residues. The DNA for the CDR3 is TGTGCCACCAGCAGAGATCAGGGTGGAGCTTTCTTT. It codes for CATSRDQGGAFF.

The genes are TRBV3-1 (or the pseudogene TRBV3-2) and TRBJ2-7; 10 bases fit TRBD2. Unmatched junction bases numbered 5, after V lost 1 base and J lost 5 bases. The CDR3 is 15 residues long. The germline V gene has CDR1 LGHDT and CDR2 YNNKEL (reference sequence). This CDR3 is CASSQVSGGANEQYF. Here the CDR3 DNA reads TGTGCCAGCAGCCAAGTCAGCGGGGGGGCCAACGAGCAGTACTTC.